Presented here are 5 T cell receptor beta chains from one specimen sequenced in a study of T cells in Graves' hyperthyroidism and ophthalmopathy. From RNA transcripts, TCR beta CDR3 regions were amplified. The HTBI primer set served for first-round RT-PCR of the TCR CDR3. In TCRdb, the multiplex PCR reads were re-called with MiXCR into one record per CDR3 protein. The sample yields a few hundred thousand distinct CDR3 sequences, approximately 15% seen once. The sequenced material came from blood. Receptor source: a woman aged 25 to 45 with Graves' hyperthyroidism that later progressed to Graves' ophthalmopathy.

On this clonotype: This could be a read error, since a much larger clone is one nucleotide away. This chain connects TRBV12-3 or TRBV12-4 to TRBJ1-1, with no clear D. V was clipped by 2 bases and J by 3 bases, with 10 bases between them. This CDR3 contains 14 residues. In DNA, the CDR3 is TGTGCCAGCAGTTTAAACGAGGAGGACACTGAAGCTTTCTTT. Amino acid sequence: CASSLNEEDTEAFF.

This clonotype was observed at least ten times. The gene calls are TRBV12-3 or TRBV12-4 and TRBJ2-3; D is perhaps TRBD2 (5 bases). The CDR3 is 14 amino acids. V lost 5 bases and J 6 bases, leaving 15 bases between the germline ends. CDR3 residues: CASSTTQPGDTQYF. The CDR3 DNA reads as TGTGCCAGCAGTACCACCCAGCCGGGGGATACGCAGTATTTT.

In its sample, this clonotype was seen many times. The gene calls are TRBV7-3 and TRBJ1-2; no clear D. Deletions cut 5 bases from V and 2 bases from J, with 12 bases between. The CDR3 contains 14 residues. CDR1 is SGHTA and CDR2 is FQGTGA in the germline V gene. The CDR3 spells CASSRVSANYGYTF. CDR3 coding DNA: TGTGCCAGCAGCCGAGTGTCCGCAAACTATGGCTACACCTTC.

There are many counts of this clonotype. This chain uses TRBV2 with TRBJ2-3, with D hard to call. V lost 7 bases and J lost 4, with 6 bases in between. The CDR3 is made up of 11 amino acids. From germline, CDR1 is SNHLY and CDR2 FYNNEI. CDR3 DNA sequence: TGTGCCAGCAAGACTTCAGATACGCAGTATTTT. Translating gives CASKTSDTQYF.

This clonotype was recorded many times. The chain is built from TRBV12-3 or TRBV12-4 and TRBJ2-7, with D unclear. CDR3 length: 16 amino acids. V lost 7 bases and J 3 bases, leaving 22 bases between the germline ends. The CDR3 DNA reads as TGTGCCAGCATTCCCCCCCGATTAGGCCCAGACTACGAGCAGTACTTC. The encoded protein is CASIPPRLGPDYEQYF.